This TCR beta chain was recovered during a study of blood T cell repertoires in COVID-19. The wider study: Samples representing acute and convalescent COVID-19 were sourced from the United States, Italy and Spain. Sources were T cells, B-cell-depleted T cells, or PBMCs; the material itself was cDNA or gDNA.

In the study's own analysis: Amplifying reference gene primers gave estimates of nucleated cell counts. Profiled with immunoSEQ multiplex PCR; TCRdb holds only in-frame clones, not every one. The V and J calls and clone size are taken from that table; D and trimming were inferred from the DNA. In the table there are about 180,000 clones, around 83% of which are singletons. The CDR3 has 15 amino acids. With 3 bases removed from V and 3 bases from J, the gap between germline ends came to 13 bases. Germline V gives CDR1 SNHLY, CDR2 FYNNEI. Patients of the Seattle cohort, enrolled during active infection, were followed longitudinally.

The chain is built from TRBV2 and TRBJ2-3; tentatively, D is TRBD1 (6 bases). Sample: peripheral blood. The TCR was taken from a woman aged 50 to 65 with COVID-19, enrolled during active disease. The CDR3 bases are TGTGCCAGCAGTGATCCAGGGGTGCGGACAGATACGCAGTATTTT. Its translation: CASSDPGVRTDTQYF.